The entry that follows covers one T cell receptor (beta chain) sequence. The record originates from a study of shared clonotypes between healthy human individuals. Terminally differentiated effector memory CD45RA+ cells were left out of the naive CD8 fraction, which was CD45RO-negative and positively selected for CCR7. The CDR3 sequence is 17 residues long. V was clipped by 3 bases and J by 7 bases; unmatched bases: 13. The V gene's germline CDR1 is MNHNS and CDR2 SASEGT. In the original workflow: ImmunoSEQ junction-only sequences lacked quality scores, so their filtering differed. Profiling relied on immunoSEQ multiplex PCR, and the TCRdb table lists in-frame clones only, not all of them. The V and J calls and clone size are taken from that table; D and trimming were inferred from the DNA. The data contain approximately 2,200,000 clones, about 92% of them singletons.

The clonotype was recovered from a man younger than 35 in good health. Some clones in this sample may be carry-over from other donors' samples. The sample was naive CD8+ T cells from PBMCs. V and J are TRBV6-1 and TRBJ2-2, with 8 bases identical to TRBD1. The CDR3 DNA sequence: TGTGCCAGCAGTGACGCCCCGACAGGGGTAAATTACGGGGAGCTGTTTTTT. It specifies CASSDAPTGVNYGELFF.